Listed below are T cell receptor beta chains from one sample, sequenced in a study of early T cells in non-severe SARS-CoV-2 infection. TCRdb reprocessed the 5' RACE reads with MiXCR, giving one entry per CDR3 protein. The repertoire holds 25,000 to 30,000 distinct CDR3 sequences, less than 6.5% seen once, with 5% to 7% in the top ten. Sequencing used whole blood. Receptors were obtained from an adult who was a healthcare worker with PCR-confirmed SARS-CoV-2 infection or an uninfected control (not recorded which). CDR3s include the opening cysteine and the closing phenylalanine or tryptophan. The D gene is left open where the match is weak. Size values are once, few and many counts, or a class for expanded clones, and some rows have none.

j_gene: TRBJ2-2; abundance: NA; d_gene: NA; len: 17; v_gene: TRBV5-6; CDR3aa: CASSLAKYWENTGELFF; CDR3nt: TGTGCCAGCAGCTTGGCCAAGTATTGGGAGAACACCGGGGAGCTGTTTTTT
j_gene: TRBJ2-2; abundance: few; d_gene: TRBD2; len: 16; v_gene: TRBV13; CDR3aa: CASSLLAGENTGELFF; CDR3nt: TGTGCCAGCAGCTTACTAGCGGGCGAGAACACCGGGGAGCTGTTTTTT
j_gene: TRBJ1-6; abundance: many; d_gene: NA; len: 16; v_gene: TRBV6-5; CDR3aa: CASRPDSGSYNSPLHF; CDR3nt: TGTGCCAGCAGGCCAGACAGCGGCTCCTATAATTCACCCCTCCACTTT
j_gene: TRBJ1-2; abundance: many; d_gene: NA; len: 16; v_gene: TRBV4-3; CDR3aa: CASSQDYTGGAYGYTF; CDR3nt: TGCGCCAGCAGCCAAGATTACACAGGTGGGGCCTATGGCTACACCTTC
j_gene: TRBJ1-6; abundance: many; d_gene: NA; len: 16; v_gene: TRBV20-1; CDR3aa: CSARAFRGIVDSPLHF; CDR3nt: TGCAGTGCTCGGGCCTTTCGGGGAATCGTAGATTCACCCCTCCACTTT
j_gene: TRBJ1-1; abundance: NA; d_gene: NA; len: 16; v_gene: TRBV7-8; CDR3aa: CASSLALQALYTEAFF; CDR3nt: TGTGCCAGCAGCTTAGCTCTCCAGGCTCTGTACACTGAAGCTTTCTTT
j_gene: TRBJ2-7; abundance: many; d_gene: NA; len: 15; v_gene: TRBV7-2; CDR3aa: CASSFEAPSGYEQYF; CDR3nt: TGTGCCAGCAGCTTCGAGGCCCCTTCAGGGTACGAGCAGTACTTC
j_gene: TRBJ2-7; abundance: NA; d_gene: NA; len: 13; v_gene: TRBV12-3/TRBV12-4; CDR3aa: CASRETGNYEQYF; CDR3nt: TGTGCCAGCAGAGAGACAGGTAACTACGAGCAGTACTTC
j_gene: TRBJ2-7; abundance: many; d_gene: NA; len: 12; v_gene: TRBV7-6; CDR3aa: CASSSRRPEQYF; CDR3nt: TGTGCCAGCAGCTCGAGGAGGCCCGAGCAGTACTTC
j_gene: TRBJ2-3; abundance: many; d_gene: TRBD2; len: 14; v_gene: TRBV7-2; CDR3aa: CASSFPGGPDTQYF; CDR3nt: TGTGCCAGCAGCTTCCCGGGGGGGCCAGATACGCAGTATTTT
j_gene: TRBJ2-4; abundance: many; d_gene: TRBD1; len: 15; v_gene: TRBV29-1; CDR3aa: CSGGQGAKPWNIQYF; CDR3nt: TGCAGCGGGGGACAGGGGGCGAAACCGTGGAACATTCAGTACTTC
j_gene: TRBJ2-3; abundance: many; d_gene: NA; len: 15; v_gene: TRBV7-8; CDR3aa: CASSLAGRGADTQYF; CDR3nt: TGTGCCAGCAGCTTAGCGGGGCGGGGAGCAGATACGCAGTATTTT
j_gene: TRBJ1-5; abundance: NA; d_gene: NA; len: 13; v_gene: TRBV3-1; CDR3aa: CASSAQGNQPQHF; CDR3nt: TGTGCCAGCAGCGCACAGGGAAATCAGCCCCAGCATTTT
j_gene: TRBJ2-2; abundance: many; d_gene: NA; len: 13; v_gene: TRBV20-1; CDR3aa: CSAPNWGTGELFF; CDR3nt: TGCAGTGCTCCCAACTGGGGCACCGGGGAGCTGTTTTTT
j_gene: TRBJ1-2; abundance: NA; d_gene: TRBD1; len: 14; v_gene: TRBV6-5; CDR3aa: CASSYGQADYGYTF; CDR3nt: TGTGCCAGCAGTTACGGACAGGCCGACTATGGCTACACCTTC
j_gene: TRBJ2-3; abundance: medium-sized; d_gene: NA; len: 13; v_gene: TRBV28; CDR3aa: CASRLQGSDTQYF; CDR3nt: TGTGCCAGCAGACTACAGGGATCAGATACGCAGTATTTT